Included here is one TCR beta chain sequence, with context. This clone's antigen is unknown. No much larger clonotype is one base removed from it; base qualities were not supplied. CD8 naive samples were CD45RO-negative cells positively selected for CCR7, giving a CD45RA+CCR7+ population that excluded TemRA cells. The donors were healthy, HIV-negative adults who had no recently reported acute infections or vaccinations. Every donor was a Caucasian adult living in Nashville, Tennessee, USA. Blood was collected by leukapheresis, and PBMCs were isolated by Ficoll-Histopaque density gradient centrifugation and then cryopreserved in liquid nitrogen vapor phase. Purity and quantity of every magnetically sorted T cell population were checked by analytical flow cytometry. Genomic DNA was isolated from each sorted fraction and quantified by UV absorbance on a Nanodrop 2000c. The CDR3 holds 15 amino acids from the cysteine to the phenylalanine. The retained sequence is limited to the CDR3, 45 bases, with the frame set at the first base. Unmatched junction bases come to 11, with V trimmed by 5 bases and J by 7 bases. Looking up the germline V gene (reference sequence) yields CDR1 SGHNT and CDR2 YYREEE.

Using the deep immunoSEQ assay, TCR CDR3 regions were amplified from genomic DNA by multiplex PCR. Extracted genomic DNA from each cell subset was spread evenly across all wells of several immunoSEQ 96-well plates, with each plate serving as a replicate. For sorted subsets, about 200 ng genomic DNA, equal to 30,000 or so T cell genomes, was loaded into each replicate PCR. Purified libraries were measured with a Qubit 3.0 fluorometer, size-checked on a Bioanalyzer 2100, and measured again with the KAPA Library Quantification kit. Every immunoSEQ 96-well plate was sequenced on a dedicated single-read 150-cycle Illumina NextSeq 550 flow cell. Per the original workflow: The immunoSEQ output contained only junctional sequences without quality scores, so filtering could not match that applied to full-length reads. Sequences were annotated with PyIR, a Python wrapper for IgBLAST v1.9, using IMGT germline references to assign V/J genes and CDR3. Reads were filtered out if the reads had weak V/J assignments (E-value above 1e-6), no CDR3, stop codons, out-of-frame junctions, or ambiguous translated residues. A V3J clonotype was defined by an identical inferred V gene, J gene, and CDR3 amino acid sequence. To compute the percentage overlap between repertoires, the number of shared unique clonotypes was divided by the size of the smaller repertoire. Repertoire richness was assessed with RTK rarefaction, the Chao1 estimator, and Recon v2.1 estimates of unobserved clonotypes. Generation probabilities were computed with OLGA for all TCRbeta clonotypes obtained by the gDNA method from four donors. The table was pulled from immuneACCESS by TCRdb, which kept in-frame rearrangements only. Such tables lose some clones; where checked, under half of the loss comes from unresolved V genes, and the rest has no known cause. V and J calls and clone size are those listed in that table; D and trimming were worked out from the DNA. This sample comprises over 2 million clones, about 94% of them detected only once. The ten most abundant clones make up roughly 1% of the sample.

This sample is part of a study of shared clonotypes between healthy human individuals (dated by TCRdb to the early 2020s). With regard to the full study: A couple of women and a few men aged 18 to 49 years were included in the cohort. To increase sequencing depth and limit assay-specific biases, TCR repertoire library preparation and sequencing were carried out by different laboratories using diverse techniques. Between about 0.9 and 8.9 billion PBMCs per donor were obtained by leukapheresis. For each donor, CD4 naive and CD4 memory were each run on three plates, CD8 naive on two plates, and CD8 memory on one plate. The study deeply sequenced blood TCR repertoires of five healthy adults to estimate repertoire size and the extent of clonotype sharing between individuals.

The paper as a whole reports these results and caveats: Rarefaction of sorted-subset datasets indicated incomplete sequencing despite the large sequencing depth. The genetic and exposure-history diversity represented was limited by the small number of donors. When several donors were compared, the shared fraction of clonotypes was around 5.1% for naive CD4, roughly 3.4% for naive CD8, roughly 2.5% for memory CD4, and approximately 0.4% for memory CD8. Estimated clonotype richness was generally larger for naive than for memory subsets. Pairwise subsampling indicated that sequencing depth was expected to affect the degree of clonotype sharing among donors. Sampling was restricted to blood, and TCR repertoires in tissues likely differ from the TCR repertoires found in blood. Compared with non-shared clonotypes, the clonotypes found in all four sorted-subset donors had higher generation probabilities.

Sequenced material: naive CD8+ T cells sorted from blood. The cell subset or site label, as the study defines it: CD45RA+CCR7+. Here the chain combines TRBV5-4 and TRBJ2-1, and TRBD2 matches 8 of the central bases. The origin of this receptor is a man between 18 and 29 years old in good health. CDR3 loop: CASSFRGGGGNEQFF. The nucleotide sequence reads TGTGCCAGCAGTTTCCGTGGAGGCGGGGGGAATGAGCAGTTCTTC.